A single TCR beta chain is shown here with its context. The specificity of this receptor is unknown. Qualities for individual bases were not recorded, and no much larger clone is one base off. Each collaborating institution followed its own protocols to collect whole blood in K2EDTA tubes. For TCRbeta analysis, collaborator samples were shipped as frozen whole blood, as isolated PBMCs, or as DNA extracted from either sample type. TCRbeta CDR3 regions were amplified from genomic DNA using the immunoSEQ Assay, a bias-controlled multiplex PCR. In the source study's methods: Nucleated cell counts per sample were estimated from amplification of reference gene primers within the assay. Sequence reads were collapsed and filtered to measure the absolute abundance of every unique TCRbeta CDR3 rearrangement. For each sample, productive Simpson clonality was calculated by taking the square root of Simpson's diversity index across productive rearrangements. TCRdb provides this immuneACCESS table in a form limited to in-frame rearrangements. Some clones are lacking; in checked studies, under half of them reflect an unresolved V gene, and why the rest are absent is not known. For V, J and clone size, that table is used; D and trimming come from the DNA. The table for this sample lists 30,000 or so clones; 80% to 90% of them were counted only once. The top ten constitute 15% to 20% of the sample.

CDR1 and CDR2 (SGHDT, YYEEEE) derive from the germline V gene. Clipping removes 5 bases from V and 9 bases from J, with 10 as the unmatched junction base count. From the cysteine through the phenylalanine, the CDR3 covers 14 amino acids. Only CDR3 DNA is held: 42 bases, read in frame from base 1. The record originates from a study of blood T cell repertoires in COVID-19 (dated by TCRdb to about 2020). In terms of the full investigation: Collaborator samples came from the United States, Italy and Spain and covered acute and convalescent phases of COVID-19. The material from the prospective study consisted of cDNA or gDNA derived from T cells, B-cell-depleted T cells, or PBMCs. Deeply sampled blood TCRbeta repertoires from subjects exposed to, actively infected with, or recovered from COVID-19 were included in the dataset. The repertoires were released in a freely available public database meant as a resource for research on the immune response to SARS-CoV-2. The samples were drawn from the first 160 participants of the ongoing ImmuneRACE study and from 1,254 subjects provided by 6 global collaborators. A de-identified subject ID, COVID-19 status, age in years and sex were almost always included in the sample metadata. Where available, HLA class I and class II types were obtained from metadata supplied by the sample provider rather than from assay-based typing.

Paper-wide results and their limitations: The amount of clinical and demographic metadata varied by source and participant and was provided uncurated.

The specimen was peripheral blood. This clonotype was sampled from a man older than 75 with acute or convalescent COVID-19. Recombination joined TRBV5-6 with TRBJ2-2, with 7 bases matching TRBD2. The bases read TGTGCCAGCAGTTCCGGGGGGAAGCACAGGGAGCTGTTTTTT. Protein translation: CASSSGGKHRELFF.